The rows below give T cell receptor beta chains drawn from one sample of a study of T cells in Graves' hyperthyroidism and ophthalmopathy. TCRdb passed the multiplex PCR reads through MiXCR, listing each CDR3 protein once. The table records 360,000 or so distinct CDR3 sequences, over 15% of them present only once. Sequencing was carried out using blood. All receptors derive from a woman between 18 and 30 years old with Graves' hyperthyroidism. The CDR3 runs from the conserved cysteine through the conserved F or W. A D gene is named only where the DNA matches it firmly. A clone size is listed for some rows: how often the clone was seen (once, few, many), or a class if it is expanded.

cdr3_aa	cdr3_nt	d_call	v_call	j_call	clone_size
CATSDASGFGEQYF	TGTGCCACCAGTGATGCCTCAGGGTTTGGCGAGCAGTACTTC	.	TRBV24-1	TRBJ2-7	many
CASSTIRTGPNYGYTF	TGTGCCAGCAGTACCATCCGGACAGGGCCTAACTATGGCTACACCTTC	TRBD1	TRBV28	TRBJ1-2	.
CASSSTKGAGVYSNQPQHF	TGTGCCAGCAGTTCCACCAAGGGGGCAGGGGTTTATAGCAATCAGCCCCAGCATTTT	TRBD1	TRBV12-3/TRBV12-4	TRBJ1-5	.
CASSPLTGRSTGELFF	TGTGCCAGCTCACCACTGACAGGGAGGAGCACCGGGGAGCTGTTTTTT	.	TRBV18	TRBJ2-2	few
CASSLPGLAGAWAKETQYF	TGTGCCAGCAGCTTACCCGGACTAGCGGGGGCCTGGGCTAAAGAGACCCAGTACTTC	TRBD2	TRBV7-6	TRBJ2-5	many
CASSHNTGELFF	TGTGCCAGCAGTCATAACACCGGGGAGCTGTTTTTT	.	TRBV27	TRBJ2-2	few
CASSLGAGSTEAFF	TGTGCCAGCAGTTTAGGGGCGGGGAGCACTGAAGCTTTCTTT	.	TRBV12-3/TRBV12-4	TRBJ1-1	many
CASSLTGGAQVAEAFF	TGTGCCAGCAGTTTAACAGGGGGCGCTCAGGTCGCTGAAGCTTTCTTT	TRBD1	TRBV6-2/TRBV6-3	TRBJ1-1	.
CASSLKGSRDYSYTF	TGTGCCAGCAGCCTAAAGGGGAGTCGAGACTATAGCTACACCTTC	.	TRBV14	TRBJ1-2	few
CAISESDGYTF	TGTGCCATCAGTGAGTCTGATGGCTACACCTTC	.	TRBV10-3	TRBJ1-2	many
CASSPRTGYGYTF	TGTGCCAGCAGTCCCCGGACGGGCTATGGCTACACCTTC	.	TRBV28	TRBJ1-2	many
CASTARDTEAFF	TGTGCCAGCACCGCCCGGGACACTGAAGCTTTCTTT	.	TRBV12-3/TRBV12-4	TRBJ1-1	many
CASSSYRGPGAKSEAFF	TGTGCCAGCAGTTCCTACAGGGGGCCCGGGGCGAAGTCTGAAGCTTTCTTT	TRBD1	TRBV6-5	TRBJ1-1	many